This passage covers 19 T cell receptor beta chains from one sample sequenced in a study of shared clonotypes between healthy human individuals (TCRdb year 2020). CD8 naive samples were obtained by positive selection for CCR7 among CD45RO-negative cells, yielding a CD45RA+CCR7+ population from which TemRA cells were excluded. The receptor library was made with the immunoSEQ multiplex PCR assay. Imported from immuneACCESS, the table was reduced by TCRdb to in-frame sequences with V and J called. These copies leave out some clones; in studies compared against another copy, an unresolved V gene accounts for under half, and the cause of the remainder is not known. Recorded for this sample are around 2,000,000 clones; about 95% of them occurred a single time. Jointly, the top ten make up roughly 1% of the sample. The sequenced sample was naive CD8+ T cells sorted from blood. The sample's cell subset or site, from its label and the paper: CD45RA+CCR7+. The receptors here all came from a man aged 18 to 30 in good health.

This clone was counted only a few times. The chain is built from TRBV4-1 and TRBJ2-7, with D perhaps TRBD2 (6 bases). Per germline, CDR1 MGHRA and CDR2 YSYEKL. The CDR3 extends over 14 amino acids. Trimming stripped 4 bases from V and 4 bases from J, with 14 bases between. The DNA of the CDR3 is TGCGCCAGCAGCCCCACCCGGGAGATTTACGAGCAGTACTTC. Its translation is CASSPTREIYEQYF.

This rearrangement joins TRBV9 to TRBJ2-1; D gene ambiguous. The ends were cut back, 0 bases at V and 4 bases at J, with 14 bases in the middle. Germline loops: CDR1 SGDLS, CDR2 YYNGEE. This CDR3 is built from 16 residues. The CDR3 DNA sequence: TGTGCCAGCAGCGTAGGGGTTCCGACCCCGTACAATGAGCAGTTCTTC. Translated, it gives CASSVGVPTPYNEQFF.

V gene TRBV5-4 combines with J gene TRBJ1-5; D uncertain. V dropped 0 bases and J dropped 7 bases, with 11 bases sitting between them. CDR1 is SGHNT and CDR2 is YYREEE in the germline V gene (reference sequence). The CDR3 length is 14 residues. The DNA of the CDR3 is TGTGCCAGCAGCTTGGGAGGGAACGAACAGCCCCAGCATTTT. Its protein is CASSLGGNEQPQHF.

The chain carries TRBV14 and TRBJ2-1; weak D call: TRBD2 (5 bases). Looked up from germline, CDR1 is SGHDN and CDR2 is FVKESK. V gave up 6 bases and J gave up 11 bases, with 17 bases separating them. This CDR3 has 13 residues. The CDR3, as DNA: TGTGCCAGCAGGCGGACTGGACTGGAAAAGCAGTTCTTC. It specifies CASRRTGLEKQFF.

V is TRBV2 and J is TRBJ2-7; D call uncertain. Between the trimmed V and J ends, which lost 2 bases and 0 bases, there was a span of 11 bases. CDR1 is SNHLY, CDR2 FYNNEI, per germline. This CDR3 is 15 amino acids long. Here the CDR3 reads CASSERISSSYEQYF. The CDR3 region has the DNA TGTGCCAGCAGTGAAAGGATTAGCAGCTCCTACGAGCAGTACTTC.

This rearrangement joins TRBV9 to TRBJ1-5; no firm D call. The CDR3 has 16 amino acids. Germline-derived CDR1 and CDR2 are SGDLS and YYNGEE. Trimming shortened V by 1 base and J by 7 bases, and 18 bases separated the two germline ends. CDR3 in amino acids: CASSVPTLGRWQPQHF. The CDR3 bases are TGTGCCAGCAGCGTACCCACTCTCGGGCGATGGCAGCCCCAGCATTTT.

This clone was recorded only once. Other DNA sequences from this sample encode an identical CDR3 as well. CDR3 sequence reads: CASSLSGGPYNEQFF. CDR3 coding DNA: TGTGCCAGCAGTCTTAGCGGGGGGCCCTACAATGAGCAGTTCTTC. V and J are TRBV28 and TRBJ2-1; 10 nucleotides match TRBD2. Germline V gene lookup returns CDR1 MDHEN and CDR2 SYDVKM. The CDR3 covers 15 residues. With V trimmed by 5 bases and J by 2 bases, 3 bases remained unmatched.

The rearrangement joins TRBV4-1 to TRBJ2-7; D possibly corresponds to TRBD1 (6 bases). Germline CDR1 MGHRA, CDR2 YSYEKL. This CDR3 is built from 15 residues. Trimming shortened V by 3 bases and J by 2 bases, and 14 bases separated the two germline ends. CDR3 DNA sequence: TGCGCCAGCAGCCAGATGGGGGACACCACCTACGAGCAGTACTTC. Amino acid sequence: CASSQMGDTTYEQYF.

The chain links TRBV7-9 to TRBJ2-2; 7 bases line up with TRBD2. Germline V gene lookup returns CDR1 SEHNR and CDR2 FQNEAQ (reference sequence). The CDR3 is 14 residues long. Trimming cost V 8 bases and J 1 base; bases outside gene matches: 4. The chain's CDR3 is CASESGENTGELFF. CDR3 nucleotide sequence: TGTGCCAGCGAGAGCGGGGAGAACACCGGGGAGCTGTTTTTT.

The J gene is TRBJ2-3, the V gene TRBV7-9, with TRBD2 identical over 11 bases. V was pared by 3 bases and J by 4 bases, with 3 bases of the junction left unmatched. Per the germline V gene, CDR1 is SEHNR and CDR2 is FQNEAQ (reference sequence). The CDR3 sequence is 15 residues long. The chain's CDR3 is CASSFSGGAADTQYF. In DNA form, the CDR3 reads TGTGCCAGCAGCTTTAGCGGGGGGGCAGCAGATACGCAGTATTTT. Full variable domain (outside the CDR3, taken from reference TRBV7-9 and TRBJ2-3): DTGVSQNPRHKITKRGQNVTFRCDPISEHNRLYWYRQTLGQGPEFLTYFQNEAQLEKSRLLSDRFSAERPKGSFSTLEIQRTEQGDSAMYLCASSFSGGAADTQYFGPGTRLTVL.

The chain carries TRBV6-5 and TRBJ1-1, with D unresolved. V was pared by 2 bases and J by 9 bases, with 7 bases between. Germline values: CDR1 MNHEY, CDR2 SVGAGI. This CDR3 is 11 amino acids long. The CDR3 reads CASSYGPQAFF. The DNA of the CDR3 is TGTGCCAGCAGTTACGGGCCACAAGCTTTCTTT.

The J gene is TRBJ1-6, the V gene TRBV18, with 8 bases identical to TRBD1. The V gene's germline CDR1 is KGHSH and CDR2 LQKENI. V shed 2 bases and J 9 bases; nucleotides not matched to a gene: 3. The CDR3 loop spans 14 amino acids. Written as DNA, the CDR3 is TGTGCCAGCTCACCAGGACAGGGTGGTTCACCCCTCCACTTT. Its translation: CASSPGQGGSPLHF.

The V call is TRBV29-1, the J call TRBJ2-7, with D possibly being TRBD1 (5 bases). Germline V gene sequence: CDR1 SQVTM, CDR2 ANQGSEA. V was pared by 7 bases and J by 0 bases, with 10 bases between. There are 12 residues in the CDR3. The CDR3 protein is CSAEDNSYEQYF. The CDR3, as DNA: TGCAGCGCCGAGGACAACTCCTACGAGCAGTACTTC.

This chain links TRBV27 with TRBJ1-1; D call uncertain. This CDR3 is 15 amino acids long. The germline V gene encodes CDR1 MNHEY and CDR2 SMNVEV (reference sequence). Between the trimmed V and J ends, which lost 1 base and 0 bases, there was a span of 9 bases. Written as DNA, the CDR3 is TGTGCCAGCAGTTTATATATCAACATGAACACTGAAGCTTTCTTT. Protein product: CASSLYINMNTEAFF.

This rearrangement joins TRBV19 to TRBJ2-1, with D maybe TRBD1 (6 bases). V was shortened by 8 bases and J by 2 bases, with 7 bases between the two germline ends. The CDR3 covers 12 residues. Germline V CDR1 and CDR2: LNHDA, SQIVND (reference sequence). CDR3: CASSGAYNEQFF. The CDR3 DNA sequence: TGTGCCAGTTCAGGGGCCTACAATGAGCAGTTCTTC.

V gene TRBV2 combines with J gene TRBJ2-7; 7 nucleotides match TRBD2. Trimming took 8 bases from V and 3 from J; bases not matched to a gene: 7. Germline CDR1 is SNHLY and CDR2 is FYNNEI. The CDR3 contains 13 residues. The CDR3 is CASGGGTYYEQYF. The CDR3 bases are TGTGCCAGCGGGGGGGGAACCTACTACGAGCAGTACTTC.

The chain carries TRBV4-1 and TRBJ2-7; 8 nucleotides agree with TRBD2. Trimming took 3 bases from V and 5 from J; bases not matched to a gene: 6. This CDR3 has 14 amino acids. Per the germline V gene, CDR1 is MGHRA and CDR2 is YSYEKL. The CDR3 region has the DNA TGCGCCAGCAGCCACAGCGGGAGTCCCCACGAGCAGTACTTC. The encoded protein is CASSHSGSPHEQYF.

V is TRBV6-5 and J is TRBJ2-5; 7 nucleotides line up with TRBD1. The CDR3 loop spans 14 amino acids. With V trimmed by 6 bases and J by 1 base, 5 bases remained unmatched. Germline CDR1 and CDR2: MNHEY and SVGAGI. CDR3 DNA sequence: TGTGCCAGCAGCTGGGACAGTACCCAAGAGACCCAGTACTTC. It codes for CASSWDSTQETQYF.

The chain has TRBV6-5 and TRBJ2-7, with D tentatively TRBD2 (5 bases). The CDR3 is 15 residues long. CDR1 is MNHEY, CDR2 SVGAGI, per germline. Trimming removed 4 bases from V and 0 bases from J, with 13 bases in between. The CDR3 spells CASSFGIPSSYEQYF. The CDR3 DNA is TGTGCCAGCAGTTTCGGGATCCCAAGCTCCTACGAGCAGTACTTC.